This TCR beta chain is from a study of CD8 T cells in ankylosing spondylitis (dated by TCRdb to between 2016 and 2019). Turning to the overall study: The study set out to find disease-linked TCR variants by profiling T cell receptor beta repertoires in ankylosing spondylitis patients and healthy donors. The full study cohort comprised around 25 ankylosing spondylitis patients and over a hundred healthy donors. Peripheral blood was sampled, and synovial fluid was additionally collected from ankylosing spondylitis patients.

This clonotype showed up many times. Its antigen is still unknown. No base-level quality is on record; no much larger clone is a single base apart. Sequencer: Illumina HiSeq 2500. TCR beta libraries were prepared by quantitative 5'-RACE with molecular barcodes. In the paper's pipeline: Disease-linked TCR variants were identified with a new computational method built on a probabilistic model of VDJ rearrangement. The public reads were quality trimmed at Q25 with fastp and then assembled into clones with MiXCR by TCRdb, keeping productive beta chains. Rows are combined by CDR3 protein, so each entry shows the most common genes and DNA. The V and J calls follow TCRdb's processing rather than the paper's. This sample has around 250,000 distinct CDR3 sequences in its table, and over 8.5% of those were observed once. 6% to 8.5% of the sample is taken by the ten largest. Beyond this particular receptor, the publication reports: Blood from ankylosing spondylitis patients appeared to be characterized by a TCR beta motif composed of about 8 highly homologous amino acid variants. According to the report, matched synovial fluid samples from ankylosing spondylitis patients were significantly enriched for the disease-linked clones. In peripheral blood, the disease-linked clones were found at relatively low frequencies and had a CD8+ phenotype. Some motif variants were previously reported in synovial fluid and blood of reactive arthritis patients, suggesting common disease-initiation mechanisms.

Including the terminal cysteine and phenylalanine, the CDR3 comprises 11 residues. Of the read, only the CDR3 DNA is kept; its 33 bases are in frame from base 1. Cut back by 7 bases and 7 bases, the V and J ends lie 11 bases apart. The germline V gene provides CDR1 SQVTM and CDR2 ANQGSEA. Sequenced sample: blood, either unsorted or a sorted T cell fraction (not recorded which). The chain uses TRBV29-1 and TRBJ2-1; the D region possibly corresponds to TRBD2 (5 bases align). The sequence was obtained from a male donor with ankylosing spondylitis or in good health (not recorded which). The CDR3: CSDARGNEQFF. The sequenced DNA is TGCAGCGACGCCAGAGGGAATGAGCAGTTCTTC.